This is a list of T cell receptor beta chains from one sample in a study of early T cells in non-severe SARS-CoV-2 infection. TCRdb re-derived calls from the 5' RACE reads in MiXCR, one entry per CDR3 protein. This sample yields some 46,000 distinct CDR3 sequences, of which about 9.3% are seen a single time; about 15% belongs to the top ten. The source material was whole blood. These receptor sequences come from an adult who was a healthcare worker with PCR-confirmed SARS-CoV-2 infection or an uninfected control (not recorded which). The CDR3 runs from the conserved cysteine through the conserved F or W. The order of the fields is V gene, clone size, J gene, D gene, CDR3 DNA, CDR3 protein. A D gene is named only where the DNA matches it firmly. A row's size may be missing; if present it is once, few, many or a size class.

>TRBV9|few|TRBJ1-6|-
TGTGCCAGCAGCTTCAAGGGCAATACAGATTCACCCCTCCACTTT
CASSFKGNTDSPLHF
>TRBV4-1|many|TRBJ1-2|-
TGCGCCAGCAGCCCCGGGACTCTACCTACCAGGGGCTACACCTTC
CASSPGTLPTRGYTF
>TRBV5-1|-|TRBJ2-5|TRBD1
TGCGCCAGCACCATCGGGGACAGAATACAAGAGACCCAGTACTTC
CASTIGDRIQETQYF
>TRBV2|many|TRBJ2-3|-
TGTGCCAGCAGGAGGGACAGCACAGATACGCAGTATTTT
CASRRDSTDTQYF
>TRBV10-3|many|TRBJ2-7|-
TGTGCCATCAACGAAGGCGGAAGCTCCTACGAGCAGTACTTC
CAINEGGSSYEQYF
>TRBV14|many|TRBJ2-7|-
TGTGCCAGCAGCCACAGGGGTTTGGCCTACGAGCAGTACTTC
CASSHRGLAYEQYF
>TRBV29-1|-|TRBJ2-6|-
TGCAGCGTTGATTTGTCCTCTGGGGCCAACGTCCTGACTTTC
CSVDLSSGANVLTF
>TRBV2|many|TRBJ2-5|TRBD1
TGTGCCCAGCCGGCGGACAGGGGGTTCGAGACCCAGTACTTC
CAQPADRGFETQYF
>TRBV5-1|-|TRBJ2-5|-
TGCGCCAGCAGCTTGGATGTAGAGACCCAGTACTTC
CASSLDVETQYF
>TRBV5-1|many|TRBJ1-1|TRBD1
TGCGCCAGCAGCTTGGCCCTAGGACAGGGGTCGGAAGCTTTCTTT
CASSLALGQGSEAFF
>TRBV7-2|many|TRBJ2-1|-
TGTGCCAGCAGCTTAGTGGCCGGCCGTGAGCAGTTCTTC
CASSLVAGREQFF
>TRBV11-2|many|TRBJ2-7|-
TGTGCCAGCAGCTTAATCCGGGGCCTTACTAGATCATACGAGCAGTACTTC
CASSLIRGLTRSYEQYF
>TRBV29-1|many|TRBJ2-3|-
TGCAGCGTTGAAGATACCACAGATACGCAGTATTTT
CSVEDTTDTQYF
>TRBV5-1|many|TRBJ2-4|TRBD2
TGCGCCAGCAGCTTGGACGCTAGCGGGATCTCGTCCAAAAACATTCAGTACTTC
CASSLDASGISSKNIQYF
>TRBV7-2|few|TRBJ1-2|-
TGTGCCAGCAGTCTCGTATATGGCTACACCTTC
CASSLVYGYTF
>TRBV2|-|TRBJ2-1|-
TGTGCCAGCAAACCCGACGGCGTCTACAATGAGCAGTTCTTC
CASKPDGVYNEQFF
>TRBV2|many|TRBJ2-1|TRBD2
TGTGCCAGCAGTGGGGCTAGCGGGAGCTACAATGAGCAGTTCTTC
CASSGASGSYNEQFF
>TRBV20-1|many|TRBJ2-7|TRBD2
TGCAGTGCTAGAGATGGGACTAGAGGCGACGAGCAGTACTTC
CSARDGTRGDEQYF